Below, one T cell receptor (beta chain) is given with its context. Antigen: not known. These data come from a study of beta chain features in type 1 diabetes. Turning to the study itself: Investigators examined more than 90 million sorted cells across all samples. Overall study findings and caveats: Sequencing from cDNA could over-represent high-TCR-expressing cells.

Investigators reverse transcribed all isolated RNA, so they sequenced expressed TCRB transcripts. Here immunoSEQ multiplex PCR was the method, and the copy in TCRdb shows in-frame clones only, minus some. The sample lists roughly 300,000 clones, 14% occurring once. This CDR3 is built from 14 residues. In germline, CDR1 is SGHNT, CDR2 YYREEE (reference sequence). The ends lost 4 bases at V and 5 bases at J; junction bases unmatched: 3. This chain connects TRBV5-4 to TRBJ2-2, with 9 bases identical to TRBD2. The receptor was isolated from a man aged 25 to 40 in good health. Sequencing was carried out using central memory CD4+ T cells from blood. CDR3 nucleotide sequence: TGTGCCAGCAGCCCCAGCGGGAGGACCGGGGAGCTGTTTTTT. Its protein is CASSPSGRTGELFF.